The following is a T cell receptor (beta chain) sequence with its context. The data were obtained in a study of Ad26.COV2.S vaccination and SARS-CoV-2 variants. Per the germline V gene, CDR1 is SGHRS and CDR2 is YFSETQ. V was shortened by 0 bases and J by 5 bases, with 9 bases between the two germline ends. The CDR3 spans 15 residues. Treatment noted: around 19 received Ad26.COV2.S at low or high dose, single or two shots; about five received placebo; per-sample allocation not given. Vaccine and placebo recipients were sampled on day 63 after the first injection. This table comes from immunoSEQ multiplex PCR, and its TCRdb copy is limited to in-frame clones, with some not included. Among under 300,000 clones, around 88% were seen once, and the ten largest hold about 2.8%.

V is TRBV5-1 and J is TRBJ1-6; no reliable D call. Material: peripheral blood, obtained in a trial of Ad26.COV2.S vaccine versus placebo. The clonotype comes from a person aged 18-65 years who received the Ad26.COV2.S COVID-19 vaccine or a placebo. CDR3 coding DNA: TGCGCCAGCAGCTTGGAGGGTCCTCATAATTCACCCCTCCACTTT. This translates into CASSLEGPHNSPLHF.